These 4 T cell receptor beta chains were sequenced from one sample in a study of HIV-infected patients and healthy controls. In TCRdb, the 5' RACE reads were re-called with MiXCR into one record per CDR3 protein. The profile shows about 18,000 distinct CDR3 sequences, roughly 17% of them singletons. The sequenced sample consisted of CD8+ T cells from blood. The receptors derive from a human donor in good health.

V and J are TRBV12-3 or TRBV12-4 and TRBJ1-2; weak D call: TRBD1 (5 bases). Trimming took off 3 bases at V and 4 bases at J, with 12 bases between the two ends. CDR3 length: 14 amino acids. This chain's CDR3 is CASSFMGVGYGYTF. The CDR3 DNA reads TGTGCCAGCAGTTTCATGGGGGTAGGCTATGGCTACACCTTC.

This clonotype has a count of ten or more. The CDR3 protein is CASSFWQGNTEAFF. CDR3 nucleotide sequence: TGTGCCAGCAGTTTTTGGCAGGGGAACACTGAAGCTTTCTTT. The chain uses TRBV28 and TRBJ1-1; a possible D gene is TRBD1 (5 bases). The germline CDR1 and CDR2 sequences are MDHEN and SYDVKM. This CDR3 has 14 amino acids. V lost 3 bases and J lost 1, with 9 bases in between.

The chain is built from TRBV4-2 and TRBJ2-1; D remains unclear. Trimming stripped 1 base from V and 0 bases from J, with 16 bases between. The CDR3 runs to 18 residues. The germline gives CDR1 LGHNA, CDR2 YNFKEQ. DNA of the CDR3: TGTGCCAGCAGCCAAGCCCTGCTACGAGAGAGCTCCTACAATGAGCAGTTCTTC. This translates into CASSQALLRESSYNEQFF.

This rearrangement joins TRBV4-3 to TRBJ1-1; D is unclear. V was pared by 4 bases and J by 5 bases, with 14 bases between. Germline CDR1 LGHNA, CDR2 YSLEER. This CDR3 is built from 14 residues. Here the CDR3 DNA reads TGCGCCAGCAGCCCAGCCCGCAGTAGGACTGAAGCTTTCTTT. Protein product: CASSPARSRTEAFF.